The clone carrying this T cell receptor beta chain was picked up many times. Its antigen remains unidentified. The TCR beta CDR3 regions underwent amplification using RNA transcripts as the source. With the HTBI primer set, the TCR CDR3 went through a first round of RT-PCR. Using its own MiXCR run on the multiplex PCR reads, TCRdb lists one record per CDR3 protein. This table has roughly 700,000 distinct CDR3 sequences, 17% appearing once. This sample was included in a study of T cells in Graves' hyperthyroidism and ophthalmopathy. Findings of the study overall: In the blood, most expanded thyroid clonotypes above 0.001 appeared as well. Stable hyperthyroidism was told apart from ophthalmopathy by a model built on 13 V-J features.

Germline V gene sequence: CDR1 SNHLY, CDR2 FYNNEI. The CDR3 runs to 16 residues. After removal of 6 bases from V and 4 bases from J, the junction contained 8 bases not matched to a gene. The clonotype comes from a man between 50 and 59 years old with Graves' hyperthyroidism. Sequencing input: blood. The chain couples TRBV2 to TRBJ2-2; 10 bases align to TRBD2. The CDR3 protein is CASRGTSVRTTGELFF. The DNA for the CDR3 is TGTGCCAGCAGAGGGACTAGCGTTAGGACCACCGGGGAGCTGTTTTTT.